The rows below give T cell receptor beta chains drawn from one sample of a study of blood T cell repertoires in COVID-19. The repertoire was sequenced with immunoSEQ multiplex PCR; TCRdb's copy has only in-frame clones and lacks some. There are some 190,000 clones in the sample; roughly 84% occur only once, and about 3.3% lies in the top ten. The specimen sequenced was PBMCs or T cells enriched from blood (not recorded which). The receptors originated from a woman aged 25 to 45 who had been exposed to COVID-19. Each CDR3 is given with its conserved first and last residue. Each record gives: V gene, J gene, D gene, clone size, CDR3 DNA, CDR3 protein. D genes are given only for firm matches. Expanded clones are given a class, and other clones once, few, many or no size at all.

TRBV10-2	TRBJ2-2	NA	NA	TGCGCCAGCAGGTCTCTAGCCGGGTTCACCGGGGAGCTGTTTTTT	CASRSLAGFTGELFF
TRBV24-1	TRBJ1-4	NA	NA	TGTGCCACCATTCCCCGCGGACAGAAGAATGAAAAACTGTTTTTT	CATIPRGQKNEKLFF
TRBV29-1	TRBJ2-3	TRBD2	NA	TGCAGCGTTGAAGGGGGGCGGGGGGCAGATACGCAGTATTTT	CSVEGGRGADTQYF
TRBV6-5	TRBJ1-2	NA	once	TGTGCCAGCAGTTCCCGACGGGAGTCTGGCTACACCTTC	CASSSRRESGYTF
TRBV21-1	TRBJ2-3	NA	NA	TGTTCTGTTGGGGCAGGGTGGAATACGCAGTATTTT	CSVGAGWNTQYF
TRBV10-3	TRBJ1-1	NA	NA	TGTGCCATCAGTGGGCCCCCCGCACCTGGAGCTTTCTTT	CAISGPPAPGAFF
TRBV7-9	TRBJ1-2	TRBD1	NA	TGTGCCAGCAGCGGGGACAGGGGAGCTAACTATGGCTACACCTTC	CASSGDRGANYGYTF
TRBV4-1	TRBJ2-5	NA	NA	TGCGCCAGCAGCCGGGGCAATCAAGAGACCCAGTACTTC	CASSRGNQETQYF
TRBV2	TRBJ1-2	NA	once	TGTGCCAGCAGCCTAAACTATGGCTACACCTTC	CASSLNYGYTF
TRBV7-2	TRBJ2-1	NA	NA	TGTGCCAGCAGCTTAGGAGACAAGCAGTTCTTC	CASSLGDKQFF
TRBV7-9	TRBJ1-1	TRBD1	NA	TGTGCCAGCAGCTTAGCGGGCCCAGGGGGAGACCATGAAGCTTTCTTT	CASSLAGPGGDHEAFF
TRBV7-8	TRBJ1-2	NA	NA	TGTGCCAGCAGCCCCGCCGGGGGAGGCTACACCTTC	CASSPAGGGYTF
TRBV5-6	TRBJ1-1	TRBD1	once	TGTGCCAGCGGGGGGACAGGATACACTGAAGCTTTCTTT	CASGGTGYTEAFF
TRBV6-2/TRBV6-3	TRBJ1-4	NA	NA	TGTGCCAGCAGTTACGCAGGAATTGAAAAACTGTTTTTT	CASSYAGIEKLFF
TRBV19	TRBJ1-2	NA	NA	TGTGCCAGTAGTATAGATGGTCCCGGACAGCTACCCTATGGCTACACCTTC	CASSIDGPGQLPYGYTF
TRBV6-5	TRBJ2-1	TRBD2	NA	TGTGCCAGCAGTTACGTCGGGGGGGGCTACAATGAGCAGTTCTTC	CASSYVGGGYNEQFF
TRBV9	TRBJ1-2	NA	NA	TGTGCCAGCAGCGCTAATACAGGGAGTAGTGGCTACACCTTC	CASSANTGSSGYTF
TRBV5-1	TRBJ2-3	NA	NA	TGCGCCAGCAGCTCACAGGGAAGCACAGATACGCAGTATTTT	CASSSQGSTDTQYF
TRBV9	TRBJ1-2	TRBD1	NA	TGTGCCAGCAGCCCACAGACAGGGAAGAGAAACTATGGCTACACCTTC	CASSPQTGKRNYGYTF
TRBV19	TRBJ1-2	NA	NA	TGTGCCAGTAGTTTGGGCTACGGGAAGACAAACTATGGCTACACCTTC	CASSLGYGKTNYGYTF
TRBV10-3	TRBJ2-2	TRBD1	NA	TGTGCCATCAGGGAGGACAGGCCGAACACCGGGGAGCTGTTTTTT	CAIREDRPNTGELFF
TRBV3-1/TRBV3-2	TRBJ1-2	NA	NA	TGTGCCAGCAGCGGAAACAGGGTTTACGTTGGTGGCTACACCTTC	CASSGNRVYVGGYTF
TRBV5-6	TRBJ1-1	NA	NA	TGTGCCAGCAGCTTGGGTGTCAAGAACACTGAAGCTTTCTTT	CASSLGVKNTEAFF
TRBV24-1	TRBJ2-1	NA	NA	TGTGCCACCAAGGGGGTTTACAATGAGCAGTTCTTC	CATKGVYNEQFF
TRBV20-1	TRBJ2-5	NA	NA	TGCAGTGCTAGTCCCTTGACTAGTGGGGTACAAGAGACCCAGTACTTC	CSASPLTSGVQETQYF
TRBV19	TRBJ2-1	TRBD2	NA	TGTGCCAGTGCCCGCGGGGGTTCCTACAATGAGCAGTTCTTC	CASARGGSYNEQFF